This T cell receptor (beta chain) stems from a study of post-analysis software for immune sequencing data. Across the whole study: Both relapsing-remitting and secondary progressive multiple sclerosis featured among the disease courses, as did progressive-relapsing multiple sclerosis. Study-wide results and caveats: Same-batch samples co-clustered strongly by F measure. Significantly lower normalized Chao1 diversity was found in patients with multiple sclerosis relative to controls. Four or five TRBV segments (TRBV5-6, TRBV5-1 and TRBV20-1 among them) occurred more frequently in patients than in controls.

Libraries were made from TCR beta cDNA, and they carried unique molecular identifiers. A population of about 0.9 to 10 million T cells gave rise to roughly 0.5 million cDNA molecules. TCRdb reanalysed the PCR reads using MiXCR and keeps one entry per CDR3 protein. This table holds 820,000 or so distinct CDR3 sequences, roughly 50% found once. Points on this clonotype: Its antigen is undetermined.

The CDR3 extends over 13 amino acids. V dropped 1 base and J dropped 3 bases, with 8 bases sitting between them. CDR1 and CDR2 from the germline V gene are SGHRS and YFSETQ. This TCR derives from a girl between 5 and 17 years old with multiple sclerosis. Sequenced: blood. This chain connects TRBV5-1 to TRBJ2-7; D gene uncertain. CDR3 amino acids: CASSLPKSYEQYF. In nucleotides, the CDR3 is TGCGCCAGCAGCTTGCCCAAGAGCTACGAGCAGTACTTC.